The next 29 T cell receptor beta chains were all read from a single sample in a study of blood T cell repertoires in COVID-19 (TCRdb year 2020). Receptor amplification or capture employed the immunoSEQ multiplex PCR assay. In TCRdb, the immuneACCESS table is reduced to in-frame sequences with V and J assigned. These tables do not hold every clone; where another copy was compared, an unresolved V gene accounts for under half, and the others remain unexplained. Present in this sample are over 250,000 clones, roughly nine tenths of which were seen just once. Of the sample, 2.6% is held by the ten largest clones. The sample comprised PBMCs or T cells enriched from blood (not recorded which). These receptors came from a man aged 60-69 years who had recovered from COVID-19.

The chain combines TRBV6-1 with TRBJ2-7, with D possibly TRBD1 on 6 matching bases. The CDR3 is made up of 13 amino acids. Between the trimmed V and J ends, which lost 1 base and 6 bases, there was a span of 10 bases. The V gene's germline CDR1 is MNHNS and CDR2 SASEGT. The CDR3 reads CASSEEDRLEQYF. CDR3 DNA: TGTGCCAGCAGTGAAGAGGACAGACTCGAGCAGTACTTC.

This chain uses TRBV2 with TRBJ2-3; the D gene is possibly TRBD1 (6 bases). Germline V lookup: CDR1 SNHLY, CDR2 FYNNEI. The CDR3 extends over 14 amino acids. Trimming took 5 bases from V and 2 from J, leaving 11 bases between them. The CDR3 sequence is CASSYGQTTDTQYF. DNA of the CDR3: TGTGCCAGCAGTTACGGACAGACCACAGATACGCAGTATTTT.

This chain connects TRBV5-4 to TRBJ1-2, with TRBD1 matching over 10 bases. V shed 4 bases and J 3 bases; nucleotides not matched to a gene: 6. CDR3 length equals 15 residues. Germline values: CDR1 SGHNT, CDR2 YYREEE (reference sequence). CDR3 in amino acids: CASSGIGQGDYGYTF. Written as DNA, the CDR3 is TGTGCCAGCAGCGGGATTGGACAGGGGGACTATGGCTACACCTTC.

The chain combines TRBV6-2 or TRBV6-3 with TRBJ1-5; 7 nucleotides agree with TRBD1. The CDR3 is made up of 15 amino acids. Losses at the gene ends were 5 bases for V and 6 bases for J; bases not matched to a gene: 10. In germline, CDR1 is MNHEY, CDR2 SVGEGT. The chain's CDR3 is CASSQPTGMGQPQHF. The CDR3 region has the DNA TGTGCCAGCAGTCAACCGACAGGGATGGGTCAGCCCCAGCATTTT.

The V and J genes are TRBV5-6 and TRBJ1-6; D is undetermined. V shed 4 bases and J shed 9 bases, with 17 bases lying between them. CDR3 length: 15 residues. In germline, CDR1 is SGHDT, CDR2 YYEEEE. As DNA, the CDR3 is TGTGCCAGCAGCCGCGGCAGCAATACGGCTTCACCCCTCCACTTT. It specifies CASSRGSNTASPLHF.

The rearrangement links TRBV7-8 to TRBJ2-2; the D gene is possibly TRBD1 (6 bases). CDR1 SGHVS and CDR2 FQNEAQ come from the germline V gene. CDR3 size: 16 residues. The V end was cut by 5 bases, the J end by 1 base, with 14 bases between. As DNA, the CDR3 is TGTGCCAGCAGCCCCCTCAGGACAGTGAACACCGGGGAGCTGTTTTTT. It specifies CASSPLRTVNTGELFF.

The rearrangement links TRBV5-4 to TRBJ1-3, with 8 bases lining up with TRBD1. This CDR3 is built from 16 residues. CDR1 is SGHNT, CDR2 YYREEE, per germline (reference sequence). V lost 4 bases to trimming and J lost 4 bases; unmatched junction nucleotides: 10. CDR3 bases: TGTGCCAGCAGCACCCAGACAGGGGCGTTGGGAAACACCATATATTTT. It yields the protein CASSTQTGALGNTIYF.

The CDR3 region is CASRSGTASYEQYF. The CDR3 nucleotides read TGCGCCAGCAGGTCCGGGACAGCCTCCTACGAGCAGTACTTC. V usage is TRBV5-1 and J usage is TRBJ2-7; 7 bases fit TRBD1. The V segment lost 5 bases and the J segment 0 bases; nucleotides outside the gene matches: 5. CDR3 length equals 14 residues. CDR1 is SGHRS, CDR2 YFSETQ, per germline.

This clone was seen a handful of times. This sequence joins TRBV18 and TRBJ1-2, with 9 bases matching TRBD1. CDR3 size: 16 residues. CDR1 KGHSH and CDR2 LQKENI come from the germline V gene. Germline trimming cut 2 bases from V and 7 bases from J; bases unmatched to any gene: 11. Here the CDR3 reads CASSPRTGDRFSGYTF. The CDR3 DNA reads as TGTGCCAGCTCACCAAGGACAGGGGATAGGTTTTCTGGCTACACCTTC.

The V call is TRBV2, the J call TRBJ2-3, with D perhaps TRBD2 (6 bases). This CDR3 region has 15 residues. Germline values: CDR1 SNHLY, CDR2 FYNNEI. Between the trimmed V and J ends, which lost 5 bases and 0 bases, there was a span of 12 bases. CDR3 nucleotides: TGTGCCAGCAGTATCGGGACTCCTAGCACAGATACGCAGTATTTT. Its translation: CASSIGTPSTDTQYF.

This clone was counted a single time. The rearrangement uses TRBV19 and TRBJ2-1; 7 nucleotides align to TRBD1. V lost 4 bases and J lost 0; bases outside the gene matches: 3. The germline CDR1 and CDR2 sequences are LNHDA and SQIVND (reference sequence). CDR3 length equals 15 residues. CDR3 residues: CASSKDRASYNEQFF. The CDR3 nucleotides read TGTGCCAGTAGTAAAGACAGGGCCTCCTACAATGAGCAGTTCTTC.

This clone came up once. The chain links TRBV7-8 to TRBJ2-3; 12 bases match TRBD2. V was pared by 5 bases and J by 3 bases, with 6 bases of the junction left unmatched. This CDR3 has 16 residues. Germline CDR1 is SGHVS and CDR2 is FQNEAQ. CDR3 coding DNA: TGTGCCAGCAGCACAACTAGCGGGAGGATGACAGATACGCAGTATTTT. Amino acid sequence: CASSTTSGRMTDTQYF.

This clone was seen once. This rearrangement joins TRBV19 to TRBJ1-1, with D uncertain. Looked up from germline, CDR1 is LNHDA and CDR2 is SQIVND (reference sequence). The ends were cut back, 4 bases at V and 12 bases at J, with 18 bases in the middle. The CDR3 has 13 amino acids. The CDR3 is CASSKGPRSGTFF. Written as DNA, the CDR3 is TGTGCCAGTAGTAAGGGTCCTAGGTCCGGGACTTTCTTT.

This chain uses TRBV11-1 with TRBJ2-7, with 7 bases fitting TRBD1. The CDR3 has 13 amino acids. The germline CDR1 and CDR2 sequences are SGHAT and FQDESV (reference sequence). Unmatched junction bases numbered 5, after V lost 5 bases and J lost 4 bases. CDR3 sequence reads: CASSLGQDYEQYF. Here the CDR3 DNA reads TGTGCCAGCAGCCTAGGACAGGATTACGAGCAGTACTTC.

This clone was observed once. The chain recombines TRBV9 with TRBJ2-2; 9 positions agree with TRBD1. This CDR3 region has 16 residues. Looked up from germline, CDR1 is SGDLS and CDR2 is YYNGEE. Unmatched junction bases numbered 8, after V lost 4 bases and J lost 4 bases. The CDR3 loop is CASSSATGGVTGELFF. CDR3 nucleotide sequence: TGTGCCAGCAGCTCGGCCACAGGGGGCGTCACCGGGGAGCTGTTTTTT.

The J gene is TRBJ1-6, the V gene TRBV12-3 or TRBV12-4; TRBD1 is a possible D gene (6 bases). Trimming left V 4 bases short and J 7 bases short, with 8 bases between. This CDR3 is 13 amino acids long. The CDR3: CASSWQGNSPLHF. CDR3 nucleotide sequence: TGTGCCAGCAGTTGGCAGGGGAATTCACCCCTCCACTTT.

This clone has just one count. The chain couples TRBV27 to TRBJ1-6, with D possibly being TRBD1 (6 bases). This CDR3 has 14 amino acids. The germline gives CDR1 MNHEY, CDR2 SMNVEV (reference sequence). Trimming took 5 bases from V and 9 from J, leaving 14 bases between them. CDR3 DNA sequence: TGTGCCAGCAGTGGCCTGGGGGCTAGTTCACCCCTCCACTTT. As protein: CASSGLGASSPLHF.

The rearrangement uses TRBV24-1 and TRBJ1-2, with 8 bases identical to TRBD1. J gave up 4 bases and V 5 bases, and 23 bases lay outside the gene matches. The germline V gene has CDR1 KGHDR and CDR2 SFDVKD. This CDR3 has 20 residues. The CDR3 here is CATSVGGVQGALTDVYGYTF. CDR3 nucleotides: TGTGCCACCAGTGTGGGTGGGGTTCAGGGGGCCTTAACGGATGTCTATGGCTACACCTTC.

The chain has TRBV5-4 and TRBJ1-2, with D perhaps TRBD1 (5 bases). Between the trimmed V and J ends, which lost 1 base and 14 bases, there was a span of 12 bases. CDR3 length: 11 residues. Per the germline V gene, CDR1 is SGHNT and CDR2 is YYREEE (reference sequence). The CDR3 protein is CASSLNRGWTF. The DNA for the CDR3 is TGTGCCAGCAGCTTGAATAGGGGCTGGACCTTC.

This chain uses TRBV5-1 with TRBJ1-1; no reliable D call. V lost 0 bases, J lost 1 base, and 7 bases lay in between. The CDR3 length is 14 residues. The germline V gene has CDR1 SGHRS and CDR2 YFSETQ. This CDR3 reads CASSLGHSNTEAFF. The DNA for the CDR3 is TGCGCCAGCAGCTTGGGACACTCGAACACTGAAGCTTTCTTT.

V usage is TRBV5-1 and J usage is TRBJ2-5; 8 bases align to TRBD2. J lost 4 bases, V lost 5 bases, and 10 bases had no gene match. Germline V lookup: CDR1 SGHRS, CDR2 YFSETQ. The CDR3 is 15 amino acids. DNA for the CDR3: TGCGCCAGCAGTCCCACCGGGGGGGGAGGAGAGACCCAGTACTTC. Translated, it gives CASSPTGGGGETQYF. The whole variable domain, remainder taken from reference TRBV5-1 and TRBJ2-5, is KAGVTQTPRYLIKTRGQQVTLSCSPISGHRSVSWYQQTPGQGLQFLFEYFSETQRNKGNFPGRFSGRQFSNSRSEMNVSTLELGDSALYLCASSPTGGGGETQYFGPGTRLLVL.

The V gene is TRBV5-5, the J gene TRBJ2-7, with 10 bases lining up with TRBD2. After removal of 3 bases from V and 4 bases from J, the junction contained 10 bases not matched to a gene. The CDR3 extends over 16 amino acids. Germline V gene lookup returns CDR1 SGHKS and CDR2 YYEKEE (reference sequence). The CDR3 protein is CASSSSGPSGSYEQYF. CDR3 DNA sequence: TGTGCCAGCAGCTCGTCAGGGCCTAGCGGGAGTTACGAGCAGTACTTC.

The table lists this clone with a few counts. The chain links TRBV4-2 to TRBJ1-3; D not resolved. This CDR3 has 15 residues. Germline assignment: CDR1 LGHNA and CDR2 YNFKEQ. V was pared by 1 base and J by 0 bases, with 7 bases between. CDR3 residues: CASSQGQASGNTIYF. In nucleotides, the CDR3 is TGTGCCAGCAGCCAAGGTCAGGCCTCTGGAAACACCATATATTTT.

The chain is built from TRBV2 and TRBJ2-7, with D maybe TRBD1 (5 bases). CDR1 is SNHLY and CDR2 is FYNNEI in the germline V gene. The V end lost 4 bases, the J end lost 5 bases, and 6 bases lay between the germline ends. The CDR3 runs 11 residues. The DNA for the CDR3 is TGTGCCAGCAGTGCAGGGCACGAGCAGTACTTC. Its protein product is CASSAGHEQYF.

The chain has TRBV20-1 and TRBJ1-4; a possible D gene is TRBD1 (5 bases). The germline V gene encodes CDR1 DFQATT and CDR2 SNEGSKA (reference sequence). The CDR3 has 13 residues. Trimming cost V 3 bases and J 8 bases, with 13 bases left between them. The CDR3: CSASRGAGEKLFF. DNA for the CDR3: TGCAGTGCTAGTCGAGGGGCGGGAGAAAAACTGTTTTTT.

The chain couples TRBV18 to TRBJ2-3, with a tentative D call TRBD1 (6 bases). Germline CDR1 reads KGHSH; CDR2 reads LQKENI. V lost 3 bases, J lost 4 bases, and 17 bases lay in between. The CDR3 consists of 16 residues. In DNA, the CDR3 is TGTGCCAGCTCACCTAGGGGGACAAAGGTCCCAGATACGCAGTATTTT. It specifies CASSPRGTKVPDTQYF.

The rearrangement joins TRBV5-4 to TRBJ2-1; a possible D gene is TRBD1 (6 bases). This CDR3 has 15 amino acids. Germline CDR1 SGHNT, CDR2 YYREEE (reference sequence). V lost 4 bases to trimming and J lost 2 bases, with 13 bases between them. In DNA, the CDR3 is TGTGCCAGCAGCACCGCCGGGACAACCTACAATGAGCAGTTCTTC. Its translation is CASSTAGTTYNEQFF.

The rearrangement links TRBV11-2 to TRBJ1-1; 7 positions match TRBD1. Germline CDR1 and CDR2: SGHAT and FQNNGV. Trimming took 2 bases from V and 6 from J; bases not matched to a gene: 6. The length of the CDR3 is 14 residues. The CDR3, as DNA: TGTGCCAGCAGCTTAAAATTCACAGGGGCTGAAGCTTTCTTT. It specifies CASSLKFTGAEAFF. Full variable domain (outside the CDR3, taken from reference TRBV11-2 and TRBJ1-1): EAGVAQSPRYKIIEKRQSVAFWCNPISGHATLYWYQQILGQGPKLLIQFQNNGVVDDSQLPKDRFSAERLKGVDSTLKIQPAKLEDSAVYLCASSLKFTGAEAFFGQGTRLTVV.

The chain carries TRBV5-5 and TRBJ1-2; D is perhaps TRBD1 (5 bases). The CDR3 runs to 15 residues. Per germline, CDR1 SGHKS and CDR2 YYEKEE (reference sequence). The V and J ends lost 6 bases and 2 bases respectively, with 17 bases between them. CDR3 sequence reads: CASTLGGAANYGYTF. The CDR3 DNA is TGTGCCAGCACCCTGGGAGGGGCAGCAAACTATGGCTACACCTTC.